This T cell receptor beta chain was identified during a study of shared clonotypes between healthy human individuals. General study results and limits: Only blood samples were collected, and tissue repertoires likely differ.

TCRdb's copy holds only in-frame clones and misses some; the assay was immunoSEQ multiplex PCR. The repertoire consists of hundreds of thousands of clones, with 72% occurring once and the leading ten covering around 1.8%. As regards this clone: The antigen remains unidentified.

Each donor was a Caucasian adult residing in Nashville, Tennessee. Sequencing used memory CD4+ T cells sorted from blood. Sample subset: CD45RA-negative fraction. This receptor was identified in a woman in her twenties or thirties in good health.

This CDR3 is CAISVGGQSSYEQYF. The CDR3 DNA is TGTGCCATCAGTGTCGGCGGCCAGTCTTCCTACGAGCAGTACTTC. The chain links TRBV10-3 to TRBJ2-7; no clear D. The CDR3 runs to 15 residues. Germline CDR1 reads ENHRY; CDR2 reads SYGVKD. Trimming removed 4 bases from V and 1 base from J, with 14 bases in between.